The 22 T cell receptor beta chains reported below all come from one sample, sequenced in a study of regulatory T cells in long-lasting Graves disease. As to time point: newly diagnosed GD, antithyroid drugs for less than 3 months. From RNA extracted from PBMCs, the TCR library was made. Arm-PCR with iRepertoire HTBI primers amplified the CDR3 regions for these TCR beta libraries. TCRdb re-derived calls from the multiplex PCR reads in MiXCR, one entry per CDR3 protein. The sample lists some 240,000 distinct CDR3 sequences, about 19% occurring once. The sample was also reused in another study, on T cells in Graves' hyperthyroidism and ophthalmopathy.

Source: peripheral blood mononuclear cells (PBMCs), taken at new diagnosis, from a patient treated with antithyroid drugs. These receptors came from a woman in her twenties or thirties with Graves disease.

This clonotype has at least ten counts. This sequence joins TRBV7-9 and TRBJ1-1; D not certain. V lost 1 base and J lost 0, with 9 bases in between. In germline, CDR1 is SEHNR, CDR2 FQNEAQ (reference sequence). The CDR3 length is 15 residues. The CDR3 spells CASSLGGSMNTEAFF. The CDR3 nucleotides read TGTGCCAGCAGCTTAGGCGGCAGCATGAACACTGAAGCTTTCTTT.

The chain recombines TRBV5-1 with TRBJ1-4; the match to TRBD1 covers 10 bases. Germline values: CDR1 SGHRS, CDR2 YFSETQ. The CDR3 runs 15 residues. Trimming at V came to 4 bases and at J to 5 bases, leaving 5 bases not matched to a gene. CDR3 in DNA: TGCGCCAGCAGCCCGACGACAGGGGGCAATGAAAAACTGTTTTTT. Amino acid sequence: CASSPTTGGNEKLFF. The full variable domain, in which reference TRBV5-1 and TRBJ1-4 provide the parts outside the CDR3, is KAGVTQTPRYLIKTRGQQVTLSCSPISGHRSVSWYQQTPGQGLQFLFEYFSETQRNKGNFPGRFSGRQFSNSRSEMNVSTLELGDSALYLCASSPTTGGNEKLFFGSGTQLSVL.

This clonotype was recorded a few times. The CDR3 nucleotides read TGTGCCTGGACCCCACCCTTACTAGCGGGGGGGCCGAATGAGCAGTTCTTC. Its protein is CAWTPPLLAGGPNEQFF. V and J are TRBV30 and TRBJ2-1, with 13 bases fitting TRBD2. Per germline, CDR1 GTSNPN and CDR2 SVGIG (reference sequence). This CDR3 region has 17 residues. With V trimmed by 4 bases and J by 7 bases, 13 bases remained unmatched.

Only a few counts were recorded for this clonotype. Just one base apart from a much larger clone, this may be a read error. The CDR3 protein is CAGSLRDLAKNIQYF. CDR3 DNA: TGCGCCGGCAGCCTCCGGGACCTAGCCAAAAACATTCAGTACTTC. This chain connects TRBV4-1 to TRBJ2-4, with D perhaps assigned TRBD1 or TRBD2 (5 bases each). The CDR3 runs 15 residues. Germline lookup yields CDR1 MGHRA and CDR2 YSYEKL.

This clonotype was recorded many times. The chain uses TRBV27 and TRBJ2-6, with D perhaps matching TRBD2 (5 bases). Trimming took 3 bases from V and 3 from J, leaving 12 bases between them. The CDR3 sequence is 16 residues long. Germline assignment: CDR1 MNHEY and CDR2 SMNVEV (reference sequence). CDR3 region: CASSLRRGSGANVLTF. Here the CDR3 DNA reads TGTGCCAGCAGTTTGCGTCGGGGAAGTGGGGCCAACGTCCTGACTTTC.

This clonotype was observed at least ten times. This could be a read error, since a much larger clone is one nucleotide away. The V and J genes are TRBV6-1 and TRBJ1-2; D is uncertain. Trimming removed 8 bases at V and 0 bases at J, with 4 bases between. Germline V gene sequence: CDR1 MNHNS, CDR2 SASEGT. The CDR3 has 11 residues. This chain's CDR3 is CASATNYGYTF. The CDR3 region has the DNA TGTGCCAGCGCAACTAACTATGGCTACACCTTC.

Concerning this clonotype: The junction differs from germline at one of its ends, possibly a read error. The chain has TRBV20-1 and TRBJ2-3, with D unresolved. Germline CDR1 is DFQATT and CDR2 is SNEGSKA (reference sequence). The CDR3 spans 11 residues. CDR3: CSASTTDTRYF. For the CDR3, the DNA is TGCAGTGCTAGTACTACAGATACGCGGTATTTT.

The chain has TRBV12-3 or TRBV12-4 and TRBJ1-1, with 7 bases identical to TRBD1. Germline trimming cut 6 bases from V and 5 bases from J; bases unmatched to any gene: 9. The CDR3 loop spans 14 amino acids. The CDR3 loop reads CASRNRGVYTEAFF. The CDR3 DNA is TGTGCCAGCAGAAACAGGGGCGTCTATACTGAAGCTTTCTTT.

The chain uses TRBV20-1 and TRBJ2-7; TRBD2 aligns across 9 bases. V trimming: 0 bases; J trimming: 5 bases; junction bases outside the gene matches: 11. Germline V gene lookup returns CDR1 DFQATT and CDR2 SNEGSKA (reference sequence). The CDR3 is 16 amino acids. CDR3 DNA sequence: TGCAGTGCTAGAGATCCGGACAGCGGGAGGATCCACGAGCAGTACTTC. This encodes CSARDPDSGRIHEQYF.

This clonotype was counted many times. The chain uses TRBV7-9 and TRBJ1-1; D is uncertain. In germline, CDR1 is SEHNR, CDR2 FQNEAQ (reference sequence). This CDR3 is built from 16 residues. Trimming left V 5 bases short and J 0 bases short, with 16 bases between. The CDR3 nucleotides are TGTGCCAGCAGCCGATCGGCAGGCCTGATGAACACTGAAGCTTTCTTT. The encoded protein is CASSRSAGLMNTEAFF.

This clonotype was counted ten times or more. This chain links TRBV19 with TRBJ1-5; a weak D match, TRBD1 (6 bases). V was cut by 6 bases and J by 0 bases, with 18 bases left in between. The germline gives CDR1 LNHDA, CDR2 SQIVND (reference sequence). This CDR3 spans 17 amino acids. This CDR3 reads CASRRIVAGDSNQPQHF. In DNA, the CDR3 is TGTGCCAGTAGGCGGATTGTGGCAGGGGATAGCAATCAGCCCCAGCATTTT. The full variable domain, rest sourced from reference TRBV19 and TRBJ1-5, is DGGITQSPKYLFRKEGQNVTLSCEQNLNHDAMYWYRQDPGQGLRLIYYSQIVNDFQKGDIAEGYSVSREKKESFPLTVTSAQKNPTAFYLCASRRIVAGDSNQPQHFGDGTRLSIL.

This clonotype was counted at least ten times. The gene calls are TRBV6-1 and TRBJ1-4, with D possibly being TRBD1 (6 bases). Germline V gene data show CDR1 as MNHNS and CDR2 as SASEGT. V lost 6 bases and J lost 1, with 6 bases in between. CDR3 size: 13 residues. The CDR3 here is CASRQGTNEKLFF. CDR3 DNA sequence: TGTGCCAGCAGACAGGGAACTAATGAAAAACTGTTTTTT.

This clonotype was seen repeatedly, ten times or more. The chain has TRBV2 and TRBJ2-7, with 7 bases fitting TRBD1. The CDR3 is made up of 12 amino acids. V lost 10 bases and J lost 5; bases outside the gene matches: 8. The germline V gene encodes CDR1 SNHLY and CDR2 FYNNEI. The CDR3 coding sequence is TGTGCCACCCGACAGGGAACGCACGAGCAGTACTTC. This codes for CATRQGTHEQYF.

In its sample, this clonotype was seen many times. This sequence joins TRBV28 and TRBJ2-7, with D maybe TRBD1 (6 bases). This CDR3 spans 14 amino acids. From germline, CDR1 is MDHEN and CDR2 SYDVKM. Trimming left V 6 bases short and J 3 bases short, with 15 bases between. The CDR3 DNA sequence: TGTGCCAGCAGAACAGGGAATTCCAACTACGAGCAGTACTTC. Its translation: CASRTGNSNYEQYF.

This clonotype was picked up many times. V and J are TRBV20-1 and TRBJ1-1; D gene unclear. The germline CDR1 and CDR2 sequences are DFQATT and SNEGSKA (reference sequence). This CDR3 has 13 amino acids. The CDR3 nucleotides are TGCAGCGCGCGGCAATGGGCACACACTGAAGCTTTCTTT. Encoded protein: CSARQWAHTEAFF.

The V call is TRBV28, the J call TRBJ2-7; D may match TRBD1 or TRBD2 (5 bases each). The germline V gene has CDR1 MDHEN and CDR2 SYDVKM. CDR3 length equals 11 residues. V lost 9 bases, J lost 3 bases, and 9 bases lay in between. CDR3 amino acids: CASGTIYEQYF. In nucleotides, the CDR3 is TGTGCCAGTGGGACCATCTACGAGCAGTACTTC.

This chain joins TRBV11-2 and TRBJ2-1; D is unclear. The CDR3 sequence is 15 residues long. The V and J ends lost 1 base and 3 bases respectively, with 10 bases between them. Germline V CDR1 and CDR2: SGHAT, FQNNGV. In DNA form, the CDR3 reads TGTGCCAGCAGCTTAGGTCTCTCTCACTACAATGAGCAGTTCTTC. Translating it yields CASSLGLSHYNEQFF.

The chain employs TRBV6-1 and TRBJ2-7; weak D call: TRBD2 (5 bases). This CDR3 comprises 13 residues. The V and J ends lost 7 bases and 1 base respectively, with 11 bases between them. CDR1 and CDR2 from the germline V gene are MNHNS and SASEGT. The CDR3 DNA reads as TGTGCCAGCACCTCCCCGGGGTCCTACGAGCAGTACTTC. Translated, it gives CASTSPGSYEQYF.

In its sample, this clonotype was seen many times. The chain combines TRBV28 with TRBJ2-1; D gene uncertain. CDR3 length: 11 amino acids. Germline loops: CDR1 MDHEN, CDR2 SYDVKM. Trimming removed 5 bases from V and 8 bases from J, with 7 bases in between. The CDR3 DNA is TGTGCCAGCAGTCGAACGGATGAGCAGTTCTTC. It encodes CASSRTDEQFF.

This sequence joins TRBV7-9 and TRBJ1-1; TRBD1 matches 7 bases. The germline V gene encodes CDR1 SEHNR and CDR2 FQNEAQ (reference sequence). The CDR3 covers 15 residues. Trimming at V came to 4 bases and at J to 4 bases, leaving 9 bases not matched to a gene. The CDR3 reads CASSSHRGTVTEAFF. The CDR3 DNA sequence: TGTGCCAGCAGCTCTCACAGGGGAACGGTCACTGAAGCTTTCTTT.

This clonotype appeared many times. The chain joins TRBV9 to TRBJ1-1; D is unclear. The V and J ends lost 3 bases and 2 bases respectively, with 8 bases between them. The germline CDR1 and CDR2 sequences are SGDLS and YYNGEE. The CDR3 loop spans 13 amino acids. CDR3 coding DNA: TGTGCCAGCAGCGCCGGAGGTAACACTGAAGCTTTCTTT. Residues: CASSAGGNTEAFF.

This clonotype occurred a few times. The V gene is TRBV28, the J gene TRBJ2-1; 8 positions agree with TRBD1. J gave up 7 bases and V 3 bases, and 5 bases lay outside the gene matches. The CDR3 contains 14 residues. CDR1 is MDHEN and CDR2 is SYDVKM in the germline V gene. The CDR3 sequence: CASSLDRELNEQFF. The CDR3 DNA is TGTGCCAGCAGTTTGGACAGGGAGTTGAATGAGCAGTTCTTC.